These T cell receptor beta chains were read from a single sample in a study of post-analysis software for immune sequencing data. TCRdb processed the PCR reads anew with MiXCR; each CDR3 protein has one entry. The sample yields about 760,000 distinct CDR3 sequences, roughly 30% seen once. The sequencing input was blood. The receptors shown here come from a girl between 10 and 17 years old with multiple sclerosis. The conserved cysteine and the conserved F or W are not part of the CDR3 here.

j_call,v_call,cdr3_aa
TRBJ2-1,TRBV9,ASSVVAVSSNEQF
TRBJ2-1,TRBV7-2,ASSPQAINEQC
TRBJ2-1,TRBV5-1,ASSLEDEQF
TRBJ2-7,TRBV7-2,ASSFGTGSTYEQY
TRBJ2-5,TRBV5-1,ASSWDTAFPGRGETQY
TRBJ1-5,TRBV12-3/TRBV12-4,ASSLTGDGQPQH
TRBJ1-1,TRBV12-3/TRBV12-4,ASSFGTANTEAF
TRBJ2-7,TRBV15,ANSRDGGAYEQY
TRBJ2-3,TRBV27,ASSTDMAYGTDTQY
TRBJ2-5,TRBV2,ASSESGQGAETQY
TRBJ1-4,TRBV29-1,SAIPTNEKLF
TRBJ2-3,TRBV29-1,SDRDRATDTQY
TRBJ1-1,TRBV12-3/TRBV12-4,ASSFDSPPEDTEAF
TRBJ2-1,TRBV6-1,ASREGAGYNEQF
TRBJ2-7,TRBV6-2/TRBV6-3,ASSTMARQY
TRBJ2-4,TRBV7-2,ASSETSAGIQY
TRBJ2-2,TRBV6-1,ATGGRRDPTGELF
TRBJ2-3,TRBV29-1,SIGATGSIGDTQY
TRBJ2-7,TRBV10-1,ASSPGDRGTYEQY
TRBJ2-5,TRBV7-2,ASSPLGQAVETQY
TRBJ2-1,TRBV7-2,ASSFVGRGLTEQF
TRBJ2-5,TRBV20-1,SASLPPKTGEAYGQY
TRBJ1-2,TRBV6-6,ASSHPGQGKEGYT
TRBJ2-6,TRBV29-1,SVQAWPGGANVLT